These 25 T cell receptor beta chains came from one sample sequenced in a study of T cell repertoires in cytomegalovirus infection. One entry per CDR3 protein, called by TCRdb with MiXCR from the reads. The sample yields around 530,000 distinct CDR3 sequences, approximately 26% seen once. The specimen was PBMCs. The receptors stem from a human donor in good health (CMV status not recorded). Some clones in this sample may be carry-over from other donors' samples.

J is TRBJ2-6 and V is TRBV28; D ambiguous. CDR1 and CDR2 (germline): MDHEN, SYDVKM. The V end lost 6 bases, the J end lost 0 bases, and 18 bases lay between the germline ends. The CDR3 contains 18 residues. CDR3 residues: CASRLVGRRFSGANVLTF. Here the CDR3 DNA reads TGTGCCAGCAGGTTGGTGGGCAGAAGATTCTCTGGGGCCAACGTCCTGACTTTC.

This clonotype was seen a few times. The chain is built from TRBV20-1 and TRBJ1-5; a possible D gene is TRBD1 (5 bases). V gave up 1 base and J gave up 4 bases, with 8 bases separating them. The germline V gene encodes CDR1 DFQATT and CDR2 SNEGSKA (reference sequence). The CDR3 extends over 13 amino acids. CDR3 sequence reads: CSARAGGNQPQHF. As DNA, the CDR3 is TGCAGTGCTAGAGCCGGGGGGAATCAGCCCCAGCATTTT.

This clonotype was seen a single time. The rearrangement joins TRBV28 to TRBJ1-2; 12 nucleotides agree with TRBD1. Unmatched junction bases numbered 12, after V lost 6 bases and J lost 4 bases. The germline V gene encodes CDR1 MDHEN and CDR2 SYDVKM. The CDR3 sequence is 17 residues long. CDR3 DNA: TGTGCCAGCAGGAGCCCGGGACAGGGGGCGGAGAGCTATGGCTACACCTTC. This sequence encodes CASRSPGQGAESYGYTF.

The chain couples TRBV19 to TRBJ2-5; the D gene is possibly TRBD2 (5 bases). CDR1 is LNHDA, CDR2 SQIVND, per germline (reference sequence). The CDR3 sequence is 16 residues long. V was pared by 1 base and J by 0 bases, with 12 bases between. DNA for the CDR3: TGTGCCAGTAGTATAGCAGGACGGACTTACCAAGAGACCCAGTACTTC. Its translation: CASSIAGRTYQETQYF.

This clonotype came up a few times. The CDR3 reads CASSLKVNSPLHF. Here the CDR3 DNA reads TGTGCCAGCAGTTTAAAAGTTAATTCACCCCTCCACTTT. This rearrangement joins TRBV12-3 or TRBV12-4 to TRBJ1-6; D is ambiguous. CDR3 length equals 13 residues. V gave up 2 bases and J gave up 6 bases, with 5 bases separating them.

The chain couples TRBV9 to TRBJ2-5; TRBD1 agrees at 7 bases. V trimming: 1 base; J trimming: 7 bases; junction bases outside the gene matches: 19. Germline V CDR1 and CDR2: SGDLS, YYNGEE. The CDR3 spans 18 residues. This chain's CDR3 is CASSVNNRGQFGFVTQYF. CDR3 DNA: TGTGCCAGCAGCGTAAACAACCGGGGACAGTTCGGTTTCGTGACCCAGTACTTC. The full variable domain, with the rest looked up from reference TRBV9 and TRBJ2-5, is DSGVTQTPKHLITATGQRVTLRCSPRSGDLSVYWYQQSLDQGLQFLIQYYNGEERAKGNILERFSAQQFPDLHSELNLSSLELGDSALYFCASSVNNRGQFGFVTQYFGPGTRLLVL.

This clonotype was recorded many times. The rearrangement joins TRBV7-6 to TRBJ2-1; D is perhaps TRBD1 (6 bases). V dropped 5 bases and J dropped 7 bases, with 15 bases sitting between them. There are 14 residues in the CDR3. CDR1 SGHVS and CDR2 FNYEAQ come from the germline V gene. CDR3 sequence reads: CASSTGYRANEQFF. The CDR3 DNA follows: TGTGCCAGCAGCACCGGTTACAGGGCGAATGAGCAGTTCTTC.

This clonotype was detected only once. The rearrangement uses TRBV12-3 or TRBV12-4 and TRBJ2-1; D might be TRBD2 (6 bases). With 6 bases removed from V and 4 bases from J, the gap between germline ends came to 16 bases. The CDR3 totals 15 residues. CDR3 region: CASSQRGLTYNEQFF. The CDR3 DNA reads TGTGCCAGCAGCCAGCGAGGACTAACATACAATGAGCAGTTCTTC.

This clonotype was seen more than once but under ten times. The gene calls are TRBV4-1 and TRBJ2-7, with D possibly TRBD1 on 5 matching bases. This CDR3 region has 16 residues. Trimming removed 1 base at V and 7 bases at J, with 20 bases between. CDR1 and CDR2 from the germline V gene are MGHRA and YSYEKL. The CDR3 DNA reads TGCGCCAGCAGCCAAGCGAGAGGCAGGGAAATGAGAGAGCAGTACTTC. Its protein is CASSQARGREMREQYF.

In its sample, this clonotype was seen a few times. The chain uses TRBV19 and TRBJ2-2; 7 positions match TRBD1. CDR3 length: 14 residues. Trimming took 5 bases from V and 3 from J; bases not matched to a gene: 3. Germline values: CDR1 LNHDA, CDR2 SQIVND (reference sequence). The CDR3 bases are TGTGCCAGTAGTCCGGGACAGTACACCGGGGAGCTGTTTTTT. It encodes CASSPGQYTGELFF. The full variable domain, with the rest looked up from reference TRBV19 and TRBJ2-2, is DGGITQSPKYLFRKEGQNVTLSCEQNLNHDAMYWYRQDPGQGLRLIYYSQIVNDFQKGDIAEGYSVSREKKESFPLTVTSAQKNPTAFYLCASSPGQYTGELFFGEGSRLTVL.

This clonotype was found a few times. The chain employs TRBV5-1 and TRBJ1-1; D is unclear. The CDR3 covers 17 residues. Germline values: CDR1 SGHRS, CDR2 YFSETQ. V was clipped by 0 bases and J by 7 bases, with 22 bases between them. The CDR3, as DNA: TGCGCCAGCAGCTTGGTGGTTCGTTCGGTAAGGGCGGTTGAAGCTTTCTTT. Residues: CASSLVVRSVRAVEAFF.

The chain carries TRBV5-4 and TRBJ2-7, with TRBD2 matching over 9 bases. The CDR3 consists of 16 residues. After removal of 6 bases from V and 6 bases from J, the junction contained 16 bases not matched to a gene. CDR1 and CDR2 (germline): SGHNT, YYREEE (reference sequence). CDR3 sequence: CASKKGIAGDVGEQYV. CDR3 DNA: TGTGCCAGCAAAAAAGGAATAGCGGGAGATGTCGGCGAGCAGTACGTC.

The V gene is TRBV11-2, the J gene TRBJ2-7; 13 bases fit TRBD2. CDR1 is SGHAT and CDR2 is FQNNGV in the germline V gene. The junction had 12 bases not matched to a gene; V was cut back by 5 bases and J by 5 bases. There are 17 residues in the CDR3. CDR3 nucleotides: TGTGCCAGCAGCATTACTAGCGGGAGGGCCGGGGTTGACGAGCAGTACTTC. Protein sequence: CASSITSGRAGVDEQYF.

This clonotype occurred a few times. This chain connects TRBV6-6 to TRBJ2-4; 8 bases align to TRBD2. The CDR3 length is 17 residues. CDR1 MNHNY and CDR2 SVGAGI come from the germline V gene (reference sequence). The V and J ends lost 11 bases and 0 bases, in that order; junction bases with no gene match: 15. CDR3 loop: CAALAAHTTLAKNIQYF. As DNA, the CDR3 is TGTGCCGCACTAGCGGCCCACACTACTTTAGCCAAAAACATTCAGTACTTC.

This clonotype was seen only a few times. The V call is TRBV2, the J call TRBJ2-3; tentatively, D is TRBD2 (6 bases). CDR3 length equals 14 residues. CDR1 SNHLY and CDR2 FYNNEI come from the germline V gene. Between the trimmed V and J ends, which lost 8 bases and 2 bases, there was a span of 14 bases. As DNA, the CDR3 is TGTGCCAGCGCCGGGACTGGACCCACAGATACGCAGTATTTT. The encoded protein is CASAGTGPTDTQYF.

Of note for this clonotype: Germline and junction disagree at one end, which may indicate a read error. The chain links TRBV6-8 to TRBJ1-3, with 8 bases lining up with TRBD1. CDR1 is MNHGY and CDR2 is SAAAGT in the germline V gene. This CDR3 region has 15 residues. This chain's CDR3 is CASSTLTGAGNSIYF. Written as DNA, the CDR3 is TGTGCCAGCAGTACATTGACAGGGGCTGGAAACTCCATATATTTT.

This clonotype was detected a few times. V is TRBV11-2 and J is TRBJ2-2; possible D gene TRBD1, 5 bases. Germline V gives CDR1 SGHAT, CDR2 FQNNGV. The CDR3 contains 16 residues. Between the trimmed V and J ends, which lost 3 bases and 6 bases, there was a span of 17 bases. The CDR3 DNA reads TGTGCCAGCAGCTTGAACGCAGGGTTAAAGGCCGGGGAGCTGTTTTTT. It translates to CASSLNAGLKAGELFF.

This clonotype was observed a few times. The chain is built from TRBV20-1 and TRBJ2-5; 9 positions agree with TRBD2. The V gene end was trimmed by 0 bases and the J gene end by 5 bases; junction bases not matched to a gene: 13. The CDR3 runs 17 residues. Germline loops: CDR1 DFQATT, CDR2 SNEGSKA (reference sequence). DNA for the CDR3: TGCAGTGCTAGAGATGCGTCTAGCGGGGCGAGGGGTGAGACCCAGTACTTC. Translating gives CSARDASSGARGETQYF.

This clonotype was recorded a few times. V and J are TRBV5-1 and TRBJ1-1, with D perhaps TRBD1 (6 bases). CDR1 and CDR2 from the germline V gene are SGHRS and YFSETQ. V lost 0 bases to trimming and J lost 1 base, with 13 bases between them. This CDR3 spans 16 amino acids. The CDR3 here is CASSLGEGVWNTEAFF. CDR3 coding DNA: TGCGCCAGCAGCTTGGGGGAGGGGGTCTGGAACACTGAAGCTTTCTTT. The whole variable domain, remainder taken from reference TRBV5-1 and TRBJ1-1, is KAGVTQTPRYLIKTRGQQVTLSCSPISGHRSVSWYQQTPGQGLQFLFEYFSETQRNKGNFPGRFSGRQFSNSRSEMNVSTLELGDSALYLCASSLGEGVWNTEAFFGQGTRLTVV.

The chain uses TRBV7-2 and TRBJ2-3; D possibly matches TRBD1 or TRBD2 (5 bases each). Between the trimmed V and J ends, which lost 5 bases and 7 bases, there was a span of 19 bases. Germline CDR1 and CDR2: SGHTA and FQGNSA. The CDR3 runs to 15 residues. The CDR3 nucleotides are TGTGCCAGCAGCCTGGGGACGGAGCCGTGGAATACGCAGTATTTT. Translating gives CASSLGTEPWNTQYF.

The sample holds a few counts of this clonotype. V usage is TRBV20-1 and J usage is TRBJ2-1; 11 bases align to TRBD2. This CDR3 has 15 residues. The V segment lost 3 bases and the J segment 8 bases; nucleotides outside the gene matches: 9. CDR1 and CDR2 (germline): DFQATT, SNEGSKA (reference sequence). CDR3 in amino acids: CSASGIAGGEDEQFF. CDR3 in DNA: TGCAGTGCTAGTGGAATAGCGGGAGGGGAGGATGAGCAGTTCTTC.

The rearrangement joins TRBV18 to TRBJ2-5; D tentatively reads TRBD1 or TRBD2 (5 bases each). The V end lost 1 base, the J end lost 5 bases, and 14 bases lay between the germline ends. Germline CDR1 KGHSH, CDR2 LQKENI. The CDR3 extends over 15 amino acids. The CDR3 protein is CASSPQGPRLETQYF. The CDR3 coding sequence is TGTGCCAGCTCACCACAGGGACCCCGACTGGAGACCCAGTACTTC.

This clonotype has just a few counts. CDR3 sequence reads: CASSFRDTNYGYTF. The CDR3 DNA reads TGTGCCAGCAGCTTTAGGGACACCAACTATGGCTACACCTTC. The rearrangement joins TRBV7-9 to TRBJ1-2, with D possibly TRBD1 on 6 matching bases. The CDR3 sequence is 14 residues long. Germline loops: CDR1 SEHNR, CDR2 FQNEAQ (reference sequence). Trimming took 3 bases from V and 2 from J, leaving 10 bases between them.

The V call is TRBV7-8, the J call TRBJ1-5; D unresolved. CDR1 and CDR2 from the germline V gene are SGHVS and FQNEAQ. V was shortened by 1 base and J by 9 bases, with 10 bases between the two germline ends. The CDR3 loop spans 13 amino acids. CDR3 nucleotides: TGTGCCAGCAGCTTAGGAATCCGGGGGCCCCAGCATTTT. Amino acids: CASSLGIRGPQHF.

This clonotype was counted between two and nine times. This chain joins TRBV27 and TRBJ1-1, with TRBD1 as a possible D gene (6 bases). V was pared by 4 bases and J by 1 base, with 13 bases between. Germline lookup yields CDR1 MNHEY and CDR2 SMNVEV (reference sequence). The CDR3 spans 15 residues. This CDR3 is CASSSQGLTNTEAFF. The CDR3 nucleotides read TGTGCCAGCAGTTCACAGGGACTTACGAACACTGAAGCTTTCTTT.